The rows below give T cell receptor beta chains drawn from one sample of a study of blood T cell repertoires in COVID-19. Sequencing used immunoSEQ multiplex PCR; TCRdb keeps in-frame clones, though not all of them. The sample shows over 250,000 clones, about 90% of them seen only once. The sample was peripheral blood. Every receptor here comes from a woman between 50 and 59 years old with acute or convalescent COVID-19. Both conserved end residues are part of each CDR3. The D gene is left open where the match is weak. The listing skips clone size in some rows; elsewhere it reads once, few, many or a size class.

v_call	clone_size	j_call	d_call	cdr3_aa	cdr3_nt
TRBV12-5	once	TRBJ2-3	NA	CASGLVRDDRGTDTQYF	TGTGCTAGTGGTTTGGTGCGTGACGATCGGGGCACAGATACGCAGTATTTT
TRBV9	NA	TRBJ2-7	TRBD2	CASSVASGSYEQYF	TGTGCCAGCAGCGTAGCTAGCGGGAGTTACGAGCAGTACTTC
TRBV7-3	NA	TRBJ2-1	NA	CASSSLPYNEQFF	TGTGCCAGCAGCTCACTCCCTTACAATGAGCAGTTCTTC
TRBV5-6	NA	TRBJ2-3	TRBD2	CASSLKSRGRGSTDTQYF	TGTGCCAGCAGCTTGAAATCTCGCGGGAGGGGAAGCACAGATACGCAGTATTTT
TRBV28	NA	TRBJ1-2	NA	CASSLQRYGYTF	TGTGCCAGCAGCTTACAGCGATATGGCTACACCTTC
TRBV5-1	NA	TRBJ2-1	TRBD2	CASSQTSGFYNEQFF	TGCGCCAGCAGCCAGACTAGCGGATTTTACAATGAGCAGTTCTTC
TRBV2	NA	TRBJ2-5	NA	CASSEGQRNRRVGTQYF	TGTGCCAGCAGTGAAGGCCAGAGGAACAGGAGGGTCGGGACCCAGTACTTC
TRBV28	NA	TRBJ2-1	NA	CASSLIPPEARISQQFF	TGTGCCAGCAGTTTGATACCCCCCGAGGCTCGAATTTCTCAGCAGTTCTTC
TRBV4-2	once	TRBJ2-2	NA	CASSQDVGAGTGELFF	TGTGCCAGCAGCCAAGATGTGGGGGCTGGCACCGGGGAGCTGTTTTTT
TRBV7-3	NA	TRBJ2-1	TRBD2	CASSLGLAGVNEQFF	TGTGCCAGCAGCTTGGGACTAGCGGGAGTCAATGAGCAGTTCTTC
TRBV19	NA	TRBJ2-7	NA	CASSIAVQTYEQYF	TGTGCCAGTAGTATAGCTGTACAGACCTACGAGCAGTACTTC
TRBV2	NA	TRBJ1-2	NA	CASSEVTGWGYTF	TGTGCCAGCAGTGAAGTCACAGGGTGGGGCTACACCTTC
TRBV7-2	NA	TRBJ1-5	TRBD1	CASSYGTGSNQPQHF	TGTGCCAGCAGCTACGGGACAGGGAGTAATCAGCCCCAGCATTTT
TRBV12-3/TRBV12-4	NA	TRBJ1-5	TRBD1	CASSPQGNQPQHF	TGTGCCAGCAGTCCACAGGGGAATCAGCCCCAGCATTTT
TRBV28	NA	TRBJ2-5	TRBD1	CAAGGGETGTGETQYF	TGTGCCGCTGGGGGAGGTGAGACAGGGACAGGGGAGACCCAGTACTTC
TRBV20-1	NA	TRBJ1-4	NA	CSARGKLFF	TGCAGTGCAAGGGGAAAACTGTTTTTT
TRBV11-2	once	TRBJ2-5	NA	CASSLEPTRLAETQYF	TGTGCCAGCAGCTTAGAACCGACTAGACTGGCAGAGACCCAGTACTTC
TRBV11-2	NA	TRBJ2-7	TRBD1	CASSPSRDSYYEQYF	TGTGCCAGCAGCCCTTCCCGGGACAGTTACTACGAGCAGTACTTC
TRBV6-2/TRBV6-3	once	TRBJ2-7	TRBD2	CASSLGGSALYEQYF	TGTGCCAGCAGTTTGGGCGGGAGTGCCCTCTACGAGCAGTACTTC
TRBV19	NA	TRBJ1-2	NA	CASSIQPGRQYGYTF	TGTGCCAGTAGTATTCAGCCAGGGAGGCAGTATGGCTACACCTTC
TRBV5-6	NA	TRBJ1-2	NA	CASSYVRGNYGYTF	TGTGCCAGCAGCTACGTCCGGGGGAACTATGGCTACACCTTC
TRBV24-1	once	TRBJ2-5	TRBD1	CATSDTAGGAFETQYF	TGTGCCACCAGTGATACCGCAGGGGGCGCATTCGAGACCCAGTACTTC
TRBV2	NA	TRBJ1-2	NA	CASSATGTSRGYTF	TGTGCCAGCAGTGCCACAGGGACCTCTAGAGGCTACACCTTC
TRBV9	NA	TRBJ2-7	TRBD1	CASSVGQGDEQYF	TGTGCCAGCAGCGTAGGGCAGGGGGACGAGCAGTACTTC
TRBV2	NA	TRBJ1-5	NA	CASSGGGTDQPQHF	TGTGCCAGCAGTGGCGGGGGGACGGATCAGCCCCAGCATTTT
TRBV3-1/TRBV3-2	NA	TRBJ1-6	NA	CASSQPYSIEESPLHF	TGTGCCAGCAGCCAACCTTACTCCATTGAGGAATCACCCCTCCACTTT
TRBV4-2	NA	TRBJ1-5	NA	CASSQDGFGAGDQPQHF	TGTGCCAGCAGCCAAGATGGTTTCGGGGCAGGGGATCAGCCCCAGCATTTT
TRBV30	NA	TRBJ2-1	NA	CAWSTTSYNEQFF	TGTGCCTGGAGTACGACTAGCTACAATGAGCAGTTCTTC
TRBV18	few	TRBJ1-5	TRBD1	CASSRQQGADQPQHF	TGTGCCAGCTCTCGCCAACAGGGGGCGGATCAGCCCCAGCATTTT
TRBV5-6	NA	TRBJ1-2	NA	CASSLSGYGYTF	TGTGCCAGCAGCTTGTCAGGGTATGGCTACACCTTC
TRBV19	once	TRBJ1-1	NA	CASTQRASSEAFF	TGTGCCAGTACCCAAAGAGCCTCTTCGGAAGCTTTCTTT
TRBV30	NA	TRBJ1-5	TRBD1	CAWDRGQNQPQHF	TGTGCCTGGGACAGGGGGCAGAATCAGCCCCAGCATTTT
TRBV19	few	TRBJ2-2	NA	CASSTRTGELFF	TGTGCCAGTAGTACTAGGACCGGGGAGCTGTTTTTT
TRBV7-2	NA	TRBJ2-5	NA	CASSLVRGLWYF	TGTGCCAGCAGCTTAGTCCGTGGACTCTGGTACTTC
TRBV19	NA	TRBJ1-5	TRBD1	CASSLTRTGVAFGNQPQHF	TGTGCCAGTAGTTTAACTAGGACAGGGGTCGCCTTTGGCAATCAGCCCCAGCATTTT
TRBV21-1	NA	TRBJ2-7	NA	CASSKLSRITYEQYF	TGTGCCAGCAGCAAACTGTCGCGGATAACCTACGAGCAGTACTTC
TRBV29-1	NA	TRBJ2-1	NA	CSVTTGFVYNEQFF	TGCAGCGTTACCACAGGGTTCGTCTACAATGAGCAGTTCTTC
TRBV7-9	NA	TRBJ1-1	NA	CASSLGQGGHTEAFF	TGTGCCAGCAGCTTAGGTCAGGGTGGGCACACTGAAGCTTTCTTT
TRBV12-3/TRBV12-4	NA	TRBJ1-4	NA	CASSKLREKLFF	TGTGCCAGCAGTAAATTGCGGGAAAAACTGTTTTTT
TRBV6-2/TRBV6-3	NA	TRBJ1-1	NA	CASSSLGNTEAFF	TGTGCCAGCAGTTCCCTAGGGAACACTGAAGCTTTCTTT
TRBV27	NA	TRBJ1-5	NA	CASSLRGWLEPQHF	TGTGCCAGCAGCCTACGGGGGTGGCTTGAGCCCCAGCATTTT
TRBV18	NA	TRBJ2-3	NA	CASSPRQTDTQYF	TGTGCCAGCTCACCCCGACAGACAGATACGCAGTATTTT
TRBV10-3	NA	TRBJ1-1	NA	CAIRGSGEAFF	TGTGCCATCAGGGGAAGCGGTGAAGCTTTCTTT
TRBV15	NA	TRBJ2-6	NA	CATSREAVSGANVLTF	TGTGCCACCAGCAGAGAGGCAGTCTCTGGGGCCAACGTCCTGACTTTC